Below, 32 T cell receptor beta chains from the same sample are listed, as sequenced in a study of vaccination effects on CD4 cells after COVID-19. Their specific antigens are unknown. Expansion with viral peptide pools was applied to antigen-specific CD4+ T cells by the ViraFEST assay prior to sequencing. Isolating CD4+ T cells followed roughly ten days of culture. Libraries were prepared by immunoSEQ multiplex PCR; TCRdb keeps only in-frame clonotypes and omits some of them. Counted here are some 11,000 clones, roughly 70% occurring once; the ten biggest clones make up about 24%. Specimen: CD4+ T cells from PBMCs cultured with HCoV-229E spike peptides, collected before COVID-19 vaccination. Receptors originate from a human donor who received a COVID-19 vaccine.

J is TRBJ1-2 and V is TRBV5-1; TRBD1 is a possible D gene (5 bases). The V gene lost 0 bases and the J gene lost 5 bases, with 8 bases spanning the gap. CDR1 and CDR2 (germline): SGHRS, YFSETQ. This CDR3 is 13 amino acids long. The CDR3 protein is CASSLGQLYGYTF. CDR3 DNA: TGCGCCAGCAGCTTGGGACAGCTGTATGGCTACACCTTC.

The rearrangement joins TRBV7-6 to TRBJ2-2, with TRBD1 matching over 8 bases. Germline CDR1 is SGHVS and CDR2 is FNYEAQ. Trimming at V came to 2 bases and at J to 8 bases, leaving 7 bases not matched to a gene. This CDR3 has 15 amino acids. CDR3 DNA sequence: TGTGCCAGCAGCTTACCCTGGACAGGGACGGGGGAGCTGTTTTTT. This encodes CASSLPWTGTGELFF.

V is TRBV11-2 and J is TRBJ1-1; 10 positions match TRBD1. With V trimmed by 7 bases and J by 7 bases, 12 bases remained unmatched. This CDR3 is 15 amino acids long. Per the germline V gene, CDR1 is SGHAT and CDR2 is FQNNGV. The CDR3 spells CASTVFGTGDFEAFF. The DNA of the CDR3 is TGTGCCAGCACCGTGTTTGGGACAGGGGACTTTGAAGCTTTCTTT.

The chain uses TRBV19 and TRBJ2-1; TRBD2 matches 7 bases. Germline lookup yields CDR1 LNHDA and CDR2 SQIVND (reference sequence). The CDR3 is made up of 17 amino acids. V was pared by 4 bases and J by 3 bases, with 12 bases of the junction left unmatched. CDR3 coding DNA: TGTGCCAGTAGTACGACGTGGGGCGGGAGTGGCTACAATGAGCAGTTCTTC. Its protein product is CASSTTWGGSGYNEQFF.

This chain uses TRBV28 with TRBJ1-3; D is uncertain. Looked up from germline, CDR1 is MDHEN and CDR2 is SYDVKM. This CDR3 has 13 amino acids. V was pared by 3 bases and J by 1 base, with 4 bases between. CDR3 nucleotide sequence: TGTGCCAGCAGTTTCCCGTCTGGAAACACCATATATTTT. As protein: CASSFPSGNTIYF. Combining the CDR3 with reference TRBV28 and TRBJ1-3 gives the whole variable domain DVKVTQSSRYLVKRTGEKVFLECVQDMDHENMFWYRQDPGLGLRLIYFSYDVKMKEKGDIPEGYSVSREKKERFSLILESASTNQTSMYLCASSFPSGNTIYFGEGSWLTVV.

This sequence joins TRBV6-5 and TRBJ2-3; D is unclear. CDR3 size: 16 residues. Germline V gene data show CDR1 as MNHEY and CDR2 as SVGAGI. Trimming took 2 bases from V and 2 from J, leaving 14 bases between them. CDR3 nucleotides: TGTGCCAGCAGTTACCTTCCCGACTGGGCCACAGATACGCAGTATTTT. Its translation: CASSYLPDWATDTQYF.

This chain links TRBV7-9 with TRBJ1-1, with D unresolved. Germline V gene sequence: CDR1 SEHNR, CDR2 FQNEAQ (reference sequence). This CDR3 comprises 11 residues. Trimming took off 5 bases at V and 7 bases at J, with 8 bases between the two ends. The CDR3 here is CASSVKDEAFF. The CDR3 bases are TGTGCCAGCAGCGTGAAAGATGAAGCTTTCTTT.

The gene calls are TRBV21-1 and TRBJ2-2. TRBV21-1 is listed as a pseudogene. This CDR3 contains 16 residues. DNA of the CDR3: TGTGCCAGCAGCAAAGGAAGCAGGGGAGGCACCGGGGAGCTGTTTTTT. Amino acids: CASSKGSRGGTGELFF.

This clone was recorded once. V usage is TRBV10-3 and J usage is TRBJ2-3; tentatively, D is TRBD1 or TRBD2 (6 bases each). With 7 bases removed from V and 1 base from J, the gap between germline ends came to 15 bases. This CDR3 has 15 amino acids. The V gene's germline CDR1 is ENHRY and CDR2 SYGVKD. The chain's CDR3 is CAIMKGGSGTDTQYF. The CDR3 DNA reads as TGTGCCATCATGAAGGGGGGCAGCGGCACAGATACGCAGTATTTT.

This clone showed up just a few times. The CDR3, as DNA: TGCGCCAGCAGCTTGGTGGGACAGGGGGATGGCTACACCTTC. Protein sequence: CASSLVGQGDGYTF. The chain is built from TRBV5-1 and TRBJ1-2; 11 bases agree with TRBD1. From germline, CDR1 is SGHRS and CDR2 YFSETQ. This CDR3 region has 14 residues. The J segment lost 6 bases and the V segment lost 0 bases, leaving 1 base of the junction unmatched.

CDR3 DNA sequence: TGTGCCAGCAGTGAAGGAGGGCCCCCTGGAACCTTC. Its protein is CASSEGGPPGTF. The genes are TRBV6-1 and TRBJ1-2; the D is unclear. Trimming cost V 1 base and J 14 bases, with 14 bases left between them. This CDR3 is 12 amino acids long. Germline assignment: CDR1 MNHNS and CDR2 SASEGT.

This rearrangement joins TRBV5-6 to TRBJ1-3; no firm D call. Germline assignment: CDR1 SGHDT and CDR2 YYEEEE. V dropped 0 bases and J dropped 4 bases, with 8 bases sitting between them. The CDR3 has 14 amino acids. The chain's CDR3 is CASSLVNGGNTIYF. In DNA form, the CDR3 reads TGTGCCAGCAGCTTGGTTAACGGGGGAAACACCATATATTTT.

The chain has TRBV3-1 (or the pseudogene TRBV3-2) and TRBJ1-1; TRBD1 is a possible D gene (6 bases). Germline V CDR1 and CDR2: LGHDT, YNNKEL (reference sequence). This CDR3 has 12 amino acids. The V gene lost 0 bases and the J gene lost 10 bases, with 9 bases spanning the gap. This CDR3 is CASSQEYRAAFF. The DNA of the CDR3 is TGTGCCAGCAGCCAAGAGTACAGGGCAGCTTTCTTT.

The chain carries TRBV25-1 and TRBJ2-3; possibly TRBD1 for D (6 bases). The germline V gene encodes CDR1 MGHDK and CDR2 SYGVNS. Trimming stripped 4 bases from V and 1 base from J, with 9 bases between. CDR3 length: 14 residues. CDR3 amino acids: CASSGRQGTDTQYF. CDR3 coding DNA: TGTGCCAGCAGTGGGCGACAGGGCACAGATACGCAGTATTTT.

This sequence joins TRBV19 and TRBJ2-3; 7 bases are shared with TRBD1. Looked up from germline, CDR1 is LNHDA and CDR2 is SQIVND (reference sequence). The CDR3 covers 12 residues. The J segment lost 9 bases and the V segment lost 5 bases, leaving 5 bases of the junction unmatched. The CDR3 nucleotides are TGTGCCAGTAGTCCCGACAGGGCCACGCAGTATTTT. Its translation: CASSPDRATQYF.

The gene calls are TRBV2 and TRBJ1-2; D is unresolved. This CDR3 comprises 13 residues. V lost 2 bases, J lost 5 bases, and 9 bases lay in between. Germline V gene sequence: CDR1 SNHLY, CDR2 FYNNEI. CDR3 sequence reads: CASSEKGGYGYTF. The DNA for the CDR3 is TGTGCCAGCAGTGAAAAGGGAGGGTATGGCTACACCTTC.

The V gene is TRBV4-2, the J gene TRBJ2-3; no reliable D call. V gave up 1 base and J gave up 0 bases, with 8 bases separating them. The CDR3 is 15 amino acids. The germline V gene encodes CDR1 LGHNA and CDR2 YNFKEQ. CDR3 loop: CASSQGRTSTDTQYF. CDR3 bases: TGTGCCAGCAGCCAAGGGCGTACTAGCACAGATACGCAGTATTTT.

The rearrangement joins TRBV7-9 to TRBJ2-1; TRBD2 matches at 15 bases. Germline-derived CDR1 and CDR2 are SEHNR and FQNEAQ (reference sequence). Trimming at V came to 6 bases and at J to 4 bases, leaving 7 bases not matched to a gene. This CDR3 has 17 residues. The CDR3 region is CASSFIGLAGGYNEQFF. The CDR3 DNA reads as TGTGCCAGCAGTTTCATCGGACTAGCGGGGGGGTACAATGAGCAGTTCTTC.

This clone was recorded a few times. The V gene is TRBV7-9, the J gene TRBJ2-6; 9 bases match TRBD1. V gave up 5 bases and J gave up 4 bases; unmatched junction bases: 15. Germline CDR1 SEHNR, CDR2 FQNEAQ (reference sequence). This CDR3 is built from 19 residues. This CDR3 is CASSGSPGQGISGANVLTF. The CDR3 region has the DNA TGTGCCAGCAGCGGTTCCCCGGGACAGGGTATCTCCGGGGCCAACGTCCTGACTTTC.

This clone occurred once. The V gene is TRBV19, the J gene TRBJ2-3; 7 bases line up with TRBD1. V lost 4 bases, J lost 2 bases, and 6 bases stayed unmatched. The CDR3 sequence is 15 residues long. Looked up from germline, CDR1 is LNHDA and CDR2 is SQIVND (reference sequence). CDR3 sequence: CASSTRDSTTDTQYF. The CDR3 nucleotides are TGTGCCAGTAGTACCCGGGACAGCACCACAGATACGCAGTATTTT.

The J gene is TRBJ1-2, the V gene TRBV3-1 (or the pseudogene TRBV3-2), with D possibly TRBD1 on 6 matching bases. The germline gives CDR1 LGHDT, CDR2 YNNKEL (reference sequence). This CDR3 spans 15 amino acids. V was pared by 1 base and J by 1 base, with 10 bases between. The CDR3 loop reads CASSQGGGRNYGYTF. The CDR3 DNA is TGTGCCAGCAGCCAAGGTGGGGGCCGTAACTATGGCTACACCTTC.

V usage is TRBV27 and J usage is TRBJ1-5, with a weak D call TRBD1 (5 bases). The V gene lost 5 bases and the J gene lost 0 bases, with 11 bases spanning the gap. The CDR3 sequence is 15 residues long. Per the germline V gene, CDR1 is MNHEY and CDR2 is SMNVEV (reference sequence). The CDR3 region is CASSQGSYSNQPQHF. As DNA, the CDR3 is TGTGCCAGCAGTCAGGGATCTTATAGCAATCAGCCCCAGCATTTT.

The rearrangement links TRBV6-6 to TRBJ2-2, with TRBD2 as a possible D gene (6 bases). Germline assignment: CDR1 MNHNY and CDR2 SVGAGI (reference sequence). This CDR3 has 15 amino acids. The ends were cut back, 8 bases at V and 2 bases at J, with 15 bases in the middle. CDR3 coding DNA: TGTGCCAGCCTACCCAGGCGGGGTAACACCGGGGAGCTGTTTTTT. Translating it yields CASLPRRGNTGELFF.

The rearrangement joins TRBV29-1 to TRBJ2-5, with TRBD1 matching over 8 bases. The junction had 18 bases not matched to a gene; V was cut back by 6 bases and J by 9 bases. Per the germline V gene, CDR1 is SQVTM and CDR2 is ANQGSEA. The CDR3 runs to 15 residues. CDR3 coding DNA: TGCAGCGTAAGGGAGATGGGACAGGCCCCAGTGGCCCAGTACTTC. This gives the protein CSVREMGQAPVAQYF.

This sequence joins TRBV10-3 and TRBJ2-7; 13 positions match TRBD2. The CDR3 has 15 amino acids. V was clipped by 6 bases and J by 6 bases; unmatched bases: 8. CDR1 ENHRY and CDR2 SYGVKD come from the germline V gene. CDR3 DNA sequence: TGTGCCATCAGATCCGGGACTAGCGGGACCATCGAGCAGTACTTC. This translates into CAIRSGTSGTIEQYF.

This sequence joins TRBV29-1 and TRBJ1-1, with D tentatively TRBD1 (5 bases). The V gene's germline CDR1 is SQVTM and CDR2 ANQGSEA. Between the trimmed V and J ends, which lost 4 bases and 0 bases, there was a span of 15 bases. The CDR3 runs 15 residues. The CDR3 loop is CSVVTVAFMNTEAFF. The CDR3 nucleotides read TGCAGCGTTGTGACAGTTGCTTTTATGAACACTGAAGCTTTCTTT.

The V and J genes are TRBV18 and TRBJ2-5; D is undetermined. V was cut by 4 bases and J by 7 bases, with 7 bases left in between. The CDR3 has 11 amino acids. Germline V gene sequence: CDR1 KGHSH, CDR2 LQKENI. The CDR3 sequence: CASSRWGTQYF. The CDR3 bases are TGTGCCAGCTCACGCTGGGGGACCCAGTACTTC.

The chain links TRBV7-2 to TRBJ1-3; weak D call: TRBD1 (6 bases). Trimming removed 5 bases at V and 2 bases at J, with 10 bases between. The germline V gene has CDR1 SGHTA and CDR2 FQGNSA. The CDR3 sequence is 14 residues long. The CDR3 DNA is TGTGCCAGCAGCCCAGGGGTTCCTGGAAACACCATATATTTT. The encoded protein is CASSPGVPGNTIYF.

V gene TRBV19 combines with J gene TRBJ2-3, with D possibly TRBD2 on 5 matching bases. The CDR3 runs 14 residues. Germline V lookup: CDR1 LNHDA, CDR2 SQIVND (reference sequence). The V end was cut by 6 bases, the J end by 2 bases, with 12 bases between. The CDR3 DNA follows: TGTGCCAGTAGGAGAGGGCTCCACACAGATACGCAGTATTTT. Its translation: CASRRGLHTDTQYF.

The CDR3 region has the DNA TGCAGTGCCCAGACAGGGGATGGCTACACCTTC. Its protein product is CSAQTGDGYTF. This rearrangement joins TRBV20-1 to TRBJ1-2; TRBD1 matches at 8 bases. Germline V gives CDR1 DFQATT, CDR2 SNEGSKA (reference sequence). The CDR3 totals 11 residues. J lost 6 bases, V lost 6 bases, and 3 bases had no gene match.

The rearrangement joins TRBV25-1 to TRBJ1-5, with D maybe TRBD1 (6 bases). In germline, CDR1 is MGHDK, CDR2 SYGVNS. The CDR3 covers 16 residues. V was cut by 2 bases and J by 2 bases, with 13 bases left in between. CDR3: CASSEGGGHGNQPQHF. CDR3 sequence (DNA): TGTGCCAGCAGTGAAGGGGGGGGACATGGCAATCAGCCCCAGCATTTT.

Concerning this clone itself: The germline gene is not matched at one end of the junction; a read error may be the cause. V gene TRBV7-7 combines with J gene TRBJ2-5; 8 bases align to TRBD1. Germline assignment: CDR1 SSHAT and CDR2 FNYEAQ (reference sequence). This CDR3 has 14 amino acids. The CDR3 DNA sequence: TGTGCTAGCAGCGGGTCTACAGGGGGAGAGACCCAGTACTTC. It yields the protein CASSGSTGGETQYF.